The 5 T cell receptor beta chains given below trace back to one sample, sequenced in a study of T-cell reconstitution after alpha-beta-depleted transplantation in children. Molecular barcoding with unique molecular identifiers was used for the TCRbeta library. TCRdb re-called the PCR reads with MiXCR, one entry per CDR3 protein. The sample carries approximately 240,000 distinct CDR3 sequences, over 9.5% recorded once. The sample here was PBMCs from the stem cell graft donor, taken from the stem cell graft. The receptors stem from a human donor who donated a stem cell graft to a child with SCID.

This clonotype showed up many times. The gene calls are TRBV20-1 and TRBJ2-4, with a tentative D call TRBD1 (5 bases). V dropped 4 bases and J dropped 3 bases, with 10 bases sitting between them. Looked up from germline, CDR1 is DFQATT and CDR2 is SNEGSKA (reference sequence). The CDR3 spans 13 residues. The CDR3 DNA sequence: TGCAGTGCTAAGGGGCCGGGCAAAAACATTCAGTACTTC. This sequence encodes CSAKGPGKNIQYF.

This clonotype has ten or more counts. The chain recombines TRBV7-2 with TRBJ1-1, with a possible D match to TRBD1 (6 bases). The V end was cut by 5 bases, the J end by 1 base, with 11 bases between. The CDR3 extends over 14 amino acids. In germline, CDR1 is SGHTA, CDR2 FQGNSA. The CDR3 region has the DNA TGTGCCAGCAGCCGTAAACAGGGGAACACTGAAGCTTTCTTT. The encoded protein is CASSRKQGNTEAFF.

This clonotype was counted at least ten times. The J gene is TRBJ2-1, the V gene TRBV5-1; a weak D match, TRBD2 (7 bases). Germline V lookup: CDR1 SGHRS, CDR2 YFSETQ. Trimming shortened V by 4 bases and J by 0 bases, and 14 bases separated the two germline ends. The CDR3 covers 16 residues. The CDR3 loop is CASSTGGPSSYNEQFF. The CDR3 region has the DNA TGCGCCAGCAGCACCGGGGGGCCGAGCTCCTACAATGAGCAGTTCTTC.

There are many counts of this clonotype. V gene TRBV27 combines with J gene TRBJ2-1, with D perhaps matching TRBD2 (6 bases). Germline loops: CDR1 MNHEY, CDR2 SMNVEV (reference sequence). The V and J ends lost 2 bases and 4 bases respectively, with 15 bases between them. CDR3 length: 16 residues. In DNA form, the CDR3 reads TGTGCCAGCAGTTTAGAAGGGTCAGGGACTTACAATGAGCAGTTCTTC. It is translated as CASSLEGSGTYNEQFF.

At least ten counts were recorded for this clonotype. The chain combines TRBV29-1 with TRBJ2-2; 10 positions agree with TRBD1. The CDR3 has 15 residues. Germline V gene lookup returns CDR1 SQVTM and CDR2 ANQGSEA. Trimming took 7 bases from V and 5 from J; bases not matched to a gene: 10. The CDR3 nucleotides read TGCAGCGGGGGGGACAGGGGCCTTGGAACCGGGGAGCTGTTTTTT. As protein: CSGGDRGLGTGELFF.